This T cell receptor (beta chain) originates from a study of response to subunit inactivated influenza vaccine. This CDR3 has 15 residues. With 5 bases removed from V and 4 bases from J, the gap between germline ends came to 17 bases. Germline CDR1 reads MNHEY; CDR2 reads SMNVEV (reference sequence). TCRdb recomputed calls from the RT-PCR reads with MiXCR, one row per CDR3 protein. Among hundreds of thousands of distinct CDR3 sequences listed, approximately 10% were seen once. These same records also appear under a second study, on T cells expressing NK-cell markers. That paper adds: Generation of TCR beta cDNA was performed by 5'RACE template switching incorporating UMIs. Sorted CD3+CD56+NKG2C+, CD3+CD56+NKG2C- and CD3+CD56-NKG2C+ T-cell subsets were beta-chain profiled.

J is TRBJ1-2 and V is TRBV27, with no clear D. This specimen was PBMCs from blood, taken on the day of vaccination. The clonotype was recovered from a man aged 45-60 years who received an inactivated influenza vaccine. The CDR3 sequence is CASSDRVLPSYGYTF. CDR3 bases: TGTGCCAGCAGTGATCGGGTTCTCCCTAGCTATGGCTACACCTTC.